This TCR beta chain was sequenced during a study of early T cells in non-severe SARS-CoV-2 infection. Study as a whole: Chains stayed unpaired after sequencing of bulk RNA from unsorted whole blood.

Study findings and constraints: There was a bias toward anti-spike CD8 responses in VDJdb matching, which missed private and CD4 specificities.

The TCR library protocol attached unique molecular identifiers to the individual cDNA molecules. TCRdb passed the 5' RACE reads through MiXCR, listing each CDR3 protein once. The sample has about 110,000 distinct CDR3 sequences, roughly an eighth seen once; the top ten hold approximately 4%. For this clonotype: As yet, its antigen is unknown.

Per the germline V gene, CDR1 is SGHVS and CDR2 is FQNEAQ. CDR3 size: 16 residues. Deletions cut 1 base from V and 0 bases from J, with 10 bases between. The sequence was obtained from an adult who was a healthcare worker with PCR-confirmed SARS-CoV-2 infection or an uninfected control (not recorded which). Specimen: whole blood, collected at baseline. This sequence joins TRBV7-8 and TRBJ1-3, with D maybe TRBD1 (5 bases). The CDR3 coding sequence is TGTGCCAGCAGCTTAGTAGCAGGGAGCTCTGGAAACACCATATATTTT. The encoded protein is CASSLVAGSSGNTIYF.